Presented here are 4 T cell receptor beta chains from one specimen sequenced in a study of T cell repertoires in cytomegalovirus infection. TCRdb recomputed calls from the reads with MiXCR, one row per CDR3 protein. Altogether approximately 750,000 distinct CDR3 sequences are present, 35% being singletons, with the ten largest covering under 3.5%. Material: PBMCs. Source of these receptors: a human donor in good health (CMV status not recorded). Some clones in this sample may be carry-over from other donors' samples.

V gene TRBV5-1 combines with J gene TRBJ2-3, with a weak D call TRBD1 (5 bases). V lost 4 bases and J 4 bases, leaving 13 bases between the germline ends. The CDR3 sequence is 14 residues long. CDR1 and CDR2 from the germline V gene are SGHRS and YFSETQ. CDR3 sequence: CASSQGESADTQYF. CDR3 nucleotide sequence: TGCGCCAGCAGCCAGGGTGAGAGCGCAGATACGCAGTATTTT.

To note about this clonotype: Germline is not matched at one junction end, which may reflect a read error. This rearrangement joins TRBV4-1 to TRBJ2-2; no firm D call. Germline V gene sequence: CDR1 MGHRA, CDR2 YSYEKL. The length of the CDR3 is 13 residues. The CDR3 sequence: CASSWDGTRELFF. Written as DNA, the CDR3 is TGCGCCAGTTCTTGGGATGGCACCAGGGAGCTGTTTTTT.

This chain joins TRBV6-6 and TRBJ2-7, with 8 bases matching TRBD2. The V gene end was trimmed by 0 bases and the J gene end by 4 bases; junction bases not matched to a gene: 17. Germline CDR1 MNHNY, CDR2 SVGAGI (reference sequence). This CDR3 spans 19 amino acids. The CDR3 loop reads CASSYSPAGDHLPHYEQYF. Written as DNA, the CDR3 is TGTGCCAGCAGTTACTCCCCAGCGGGGGACCATTTACCGCATTACGAGCAGTACTTC.

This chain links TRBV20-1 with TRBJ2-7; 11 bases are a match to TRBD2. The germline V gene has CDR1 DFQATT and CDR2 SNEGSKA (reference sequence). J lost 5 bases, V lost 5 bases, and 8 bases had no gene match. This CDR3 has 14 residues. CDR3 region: CSAPRTSGPHEQYF. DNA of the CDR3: TGCAGTGCTCCCCGGACTAGCGGGCCCCACGAGCAGTACTTC.